This TCR beta chain was recorded in a study of vaccination effects on CD4 cells after COVID-19. Broader study findings: Spike-reactive clones found after vaccination in convalescents were mainly new vaccine-induced clones.

V shed 6 bases, J shed 0 bases, and the junction held 8 bases outside the gene matches. CDR1 is KGHSH and CDR2 is LQKENI in the germline V gene. This CDR3 has 15 residues. Using immunoSEQ multiplex PCR, the repertoire was profiled, and TCRdb retains in-frame clones only, with some absent. The table includes more than 45,000 clones, under 80% detected once. Pools of viral peptides were used by the ViraFEST assay to expand antigen-specific CD4+ T cells ahead of sequencing. Culturing for 9 to 10 days preceded CD4+ T cell isolation. This person caught SARS-CoV-2 sometime from March to December 2020, and PCR testing confirmed the infection. PBMC were cultured at about 1.9 million per well with 9 to 10 IU/ml IL-2 and 10 ug/ml peptides. It was an HIV-1 Nef peptide pool that made up the negative control culture. About this clone: Its antigen is not identified.

The receptor was derived from a human donor who had a prior SARS-CoV-2 infection. The chain joins TRBV18 to TRBJ2-7, with TRBD1 identical over 7 bases. This sample comprised CD4+ T cells from PBMCs cultured with HIV peptides, obtained before COVID-19 vaccination. Described subset: HIV-1 Nef peptide pool negative control/reference culture. CDR3 amino acids: CASSSGTVNSYEQYF. In DNA form, the CDR3 reads TGTGCCAGCTCGTCCGGGACAGTCAACTCCTACGAGCAGTACTTC. The entire variable domain, with the rest obtained from reference TRBV18 and TRBJ2-7, is as follows: NAGVMQNPRHLVRRRGQEARLRCSPMKGHSHVYWYRQLPEEGLKFMVYLQKENIIDESGMPKERFSAEFPKEGPSILRIQQVVRGDSAAYFCASSSGTVNSYEQYFGPGTRLTVT.